These T cell receptor beta chains were read from a single sample in a study of cytomegalovirus exposure and HLA in healthy donors. Repertoires were generated with immunoSEQ multiplex PCR, while TCRdb's copy carries only in-frame clones and drops some. The table includes some 120,000 clones, roughly three quarters detected once. Sequences were obtained from PBMCs. These receptors were collected from a woman aged 40 to 55 in good health and CMV-seropositive. CDR3s include the opening cysteine and the closing phenylalanine or tryptophan. A D gene is named only where the DNA matches it firmly. Where a row states a size, it is once, few, many or the class of an expanded clone; other rows omit it.

TRBD1	15	few	TRBJ1-1	TRBV5-1	TGCGCCAGCAGCTTGGGGGACAGGGGTCACTCTGAAGCTTTCTTT	CASSLGDRGHSEAFF
NA	13	NA	TRBJ1-2	TRBV29-1	TGCAGCGTTGAAGACCTCCGAAGAGGCGGCTACACCTTC	CSVEDLRRGGYTF
NA	17	NA	TRBJ2-7	TRBV7-9	TGTGCCATTGATTTCCTGGGTTGGCAGGGGTCCTCCTACGAGCAGTACTTC	CAIDFLGWQGSSYEQYF
TRBD1	18	NA	TRBJ1-2	TRBV28	TGTGCCAGCAGTTTTATGTTGGTTCGGACAGGGGGGGACTATGGCTACACCTTC	CASSFMLVRTGGDYGYTF
NA	13	NA	TRBJ1-2	TRBV6-1	TGTGCCAGCACCCCCAGCGGGTGGGGAGGCTACACCTTC	CASTPSGWGGYTF
TRBD1	15	NA	TRBJ1-1	TRBV5-1	TGCGCCAGCAGCTTGGACGGACAGGGGAACACTGAAGCTTTCTTT	CASSLDGQGNTEAFF
TRBD1	18	NA	TRBJ2-6	TRBV7-9	TGTGCCAGCAGCCCTTTGGACAGGCTAGTCTCTGGGGCCAACGTCCTGACTTTC	CASSPLDRLVSGANVLTF
TRBD1	15	NA	TRBJ1-5	TRBV5-1	TGCGCCAGCAGCCCCTCCGGGACAGAGAATCAGCCCCAGCATTTT	CASSPSGTENQPQHF
NA	14	NA	TRBJ1-6	TRBV2	TGTGCCAGCAGGACGGGACTGGGAAGATCACCCCTCCACTTT	CASRTGLGRSPLHF
NA	15	once	TRBJ1-3	TRBV7-2	TGTGCCAGCAGCTTAGTTACTCAGGGTGGAAACACCATATATTTT	CASSLVTQGGNTIYF
NA	14	NA	TRBJ1-1	TRBV5-4	TGTGCCAGCAGCTTGCGCGGAGTCGTATCCGGAGCTTTCTTT	CASSLRGVVSGAFF
NA	15	NA	TRBJ2-7	TRBV6-5	TGTGCCAGCAGTTACAGTCGAACAGGGAGCCACGAGCAGTACTTC	CASSYSRTGSHEQYF
NA	14	NA	TRBJ1-1	TRBV6-5	TGTGCCAGCAGTTACGGAGGGCCTAACGGGGAAGCTTTCTTT	CASSYGGPNGEAFF
NA	13	NA	TRBJ1-5	TRBV6-6	TGTGCCAGCAGAGAAACCAGGGATCAGCCCCAGCATTTT	CASRETRDQPQHF
TRBD1	12	NA	TRBJ2-7	TRBV2	TGTGCCAGCCGGGACAGCTCCTACGAGCAGTACTTC	CASRDSSYEQYF
NA	13	NA	TRBJ1-1	TRBV2	TGTGCCAGCAGGCCCAACAGCCCAGCTGAAGCTTTCTTT	CASRPNSPAEAFF
TRBD1	15	NA	TRBJ2-7	TRBV4-2	TGTGCCAGCAGCGGGGGACAGGTAAGCTCCTACGAGCAGTACTTC	CASSGGQVSSYEQYF
TRBD1	15	few	TRBJ1-4	TRBV4-1	TGCGCCAGCAGGGAACCGGGACAGGGATTAGGAAAACTGTTTTTT	CASREPGQGLGKLFF
NA	17	NA	TRBJ1-6	TRBV10-3	TGTGCCATCAGTGAGTCGAAGCCGGGAACCTATAATTCACCCCTCCACTTT	CAISESKPGTYNSPLHF
NA	14	NA	TRBJ2-2	TRBV2	TGTGCCAGCAGTGAAAGTGTGGTCGGGGGGGAGCTGTTTTTT	CASSESVVGGELFF
NA	12	NA	TRBJ1-2	TRBV10-3	TGTGCCATCAGTGATTTAGACTATGGCTACACCTTC	CAISDLDYGYTF
NA	12	NA	TRBJ1-1	TRBV19	TGTGCCAGTAGTATTGACAGAGCTGAAGCTTTCTTT	CASSIDRAEAFF
NA	11	NA	TRBJ2-5	TRBV20-1	TGCAGTGCTAGAGGAGGGGAGACCCAGTACTTC	CSARGGETQYF
NA	14	NA	TRBJ1-6	TRBV14	TGTGCCAGCAGCCAAGGACTAGGAAATTCACCCCTCCACTTT	CASSQGLGNSPLHF
TRBD1	16	NA	TRBJ2-1	TRBV9	TGTGCCAGCAGCGTAAATCCCACAGGGGGAGGCAATGAGCAGTTCTTC	CASSVNPTGGGNEQFF
TRBD1	15	NA	TRBJ2-2	TRBV5-1	TGCGCCAGCAGCTTTCAGACAGGGGGCACCGGGGAGCTGTTTTTT	CASSFQTGGTGELFF
TRBD2	16	NA	TRBJ2-1	TRBV5-6	TGTGCCAGCGGACGACTAGCGGGGGGCCTTTCAAATGAGCAGTTCTTC	CASGRLAGGLSNEQFF
TRBD1	14	once	TRBJ2-7	TRBV9	TGTGCCAGCAGCGGGGGACAGGGTTCCTACGAGCAGTACTTC	CASSGGQGSYEQYF
TRBD2	15	NA	TRBJ2-2	TRBV5-4	TGTGCCAGCACCCCCGGGACTAGCGGTAGCGGGGAGCTGTTTTTT	CASTPGTSGSGELFF
NA	16	NA	TRBJ2-2	TRBV7-9	TGTGCCAGCAGCTTAGCGCCGGGAGCGAACACCGGGGAGCTGTTTTTT	CASSLAPGANTGELFF
TRBD1	16	NA	TRBJ2-1	TRBV5-6	TGTGCCAGCAGCTCCCCGGGACAGGGAACCTACAATGAGCAGTTCTTC	CASSSPGQGTYNEQFF
NA	16	NA	TRBJ2-7	TRBV12-2	TGTGCAAGTCCAATCGGGGCCCGGACAGGGGGCGCGGGGCAGTACTTC	CASPIGARTGGAGQYF
TRBD1	20	many	TRBJ1-5	TRBV2	TGTGCCAGCAGTGGAACAGGGGGCATCAATCCAATAGAGGGCAATCAGCCCCAGCATTTT	CASSGTGGINPIEGNQPQHF
NA	15	NA	TRBJ1-2	TRBV6-5	TGTGCCAGCAGTACCCGTCGGACAGCTAACTATGGCTACACCTTC	CASSTRRTANYGYTF
NA	13	NA	TRBJ1-1	TRBV6-5	TGTGCCAGCAGTGAGGGGGAGAGCACTGAAGCTTTCTTT	CASSEGESTEAFF
TRBD1	16	few	TRBJ2-4	TRBV5-1	TGCGCCAGCAGCTTCGGGACAGGGGAAGCCAAAAACATTCAGTACTTC	CASSFGTGEAKNIQYF
NA	18	NA	TRBJ2-3	TRBV5-1	TGCGCCAGCAGCTACATTCCTAGAACGCGCGGCACCACAGATACGCAGTATTTT	CASSYIPRTRGTTDTQYF
TRBD1	20	few	TRBJ1-5	TRBV7-3	TGTGCCAGCAGCTTATTTTGGGACAGGGGGACGGGGAGGGGTAATCAGCCCCAGCATTTT	CASSLFWDRGTGRGNQPQHF
NA	15	NA	TRBJ2-3	TRBV4-2	TGTGCCAGCAGCCGACCCCGGGAGAGCACAGATACGCAGTATTTT	CASSRPRESTDTQYF
NA	13	NA	TRBJ1-5	TRBV12-5	TGTGCTAGTGGTTTGGCAGGGTATCAGCCCCAGCATTTT	CASGLAGYQPQHF
TRBD2	18	NA	TRBJ2-3	TRBV30	TGTGCCTGGAGGAAACTAGCGGGGGGGTCAGTCGGCACAGATACGCAGTATTTT	CAWRKLAGGSVGTDTQYF
TRBD2	14	NA	TRBJ2-1	TRBV7-9	TGTGCCAGCATTCGGACTAGCGTCTACAATGAGCAGTTCTTC	CASIRTSVYNEQFF
NA	15	once	TRBJ1-2	TRBV6-6	TGTGCCAGCAGGGATACAGGGACTATCGGCTATGGCTACACCTTC	CASRDTGTIGYGYTF
NA	12	NA	TRBJ2-1	TRBV19	TGTGCCTCTTCACCTCTCGGGAATGAGCAGTTCTTC	CASSPLGNEQFF
NA	15	NA	TRBJ2-5	TRBV7-2	TGTGCCAGCAGCGTGCTCGGTAGCGGACAAGAGACCCAGTACTTC	CASSVLGSGQETQYF
NA	13	few	TRBJ2-5	TRBV19	TGTGCCAGTAGTATCACAGTCCAAGAGACCCAGTACTTC	CASSITVQETQYF
TRBD2	18	NA	TRBJ2-7	TRBV5-1	TGCGCCAGCAGCTCGCCTCTACTAGCGGGGACCCCCTCCTACGAGCAGTACTTC	CASSSPLLAGTPSYEQYF
NA	12	NA	TRBJ1-1	TRBV21-1	TGTGCCAGCAGCTCCCTGGGAGGCGAAGCTTTCTTT	CASSSLGGEAFF
NA	14	NA	TRBJ1-1	TRBV27	TGTGCCAGCAGTTTAGGAGCATGGAACACTGAAGCTTTCTTT	CASSLGAWNTEAFF
NA	13	NA	TRBJ1-3	TRBV6-5	TGTGCCACCAAGAGGGCGGCTGGAAACACCATATATTTT	CATKRAAGNTIYF
NA	15	NA	TRBJ2-5	TRBV10-3	TGTGCCATCAGTCCAGGGCCTTCCCACCAAGAGACCCAGTACTTC	CAISPGPSHQETQYF
NA	17	NA	TRBJ1-5	TRBV5-6	TGTGCCAGCAGCTTGAACCGCTTCACAGGGTCCAGTCAGCCCCAGCATTTT	CASSLNRFTGSSQPQHF
NA	13	once	TRBJ1-2	TRBV2	TGTGCCAGCATTGGAGGAGGGGTCTATGGCTACACCTTC	CASIGGGVYGYTF
TRBD2	16	NA	TRBJ2-2	TRBV6-1	TGTGCCAGCAGTGAAAGGCGGGGGGTGAACACCGGGGAGCTGTTTTTT	CASSERRGVNTGELFF
TRBD2	17	NA	TRBJ2-3	TRBV27	TGTGCCAGCAGTTTAAGGACTAGCGGGGATAGCACAGATACGCAGTATTTT	CASSLRTSGDSTDTQYF